This T cell receptor (beta chain) was identified during a study of blood T cells in healthy people across ages (dated by TCRdb to about 2015). Broadly, across the study: In model experiments, template switching captured roughly one uniquely barcoded TCR beta cDNA molecule for every two T cells. The study analyzed two additional independent replicas of 1 million unique cDNA reads from the same blood draw for two donors, one aged 18 to 29 and one aged 80 or older. To track age-related changes in TCR beta repertoire diversity, the study relied on deep sequencing normalized with unique cDNA molecular identifiers. Donors were grouped into four age groups: young (average approximately 16 years), middle-aged (over 35), aged (around 56) and long-lived (about 82). To avoid experimental bias, donors of different ages were randomly spread across the sequencing lanes. General conclusions and limits of the study: Since profiling was done on bulk unsorted PBMCs, naive and antigen-experienced compartments could not be conclusively compared. As age increased, observed TCR beta diversity per million T cells dropped in a roughly linear way, and a significant reduction was already evident by age roughly 36. Total diversity estimates from one million sequenced T cells were considered lower bounds and underestimates. There was a strong correlation between observed TCR beta diversity and the percentage of naive T cells measured by flow cytometry. The CMV infection status of donors was not known, potentially confounding age-related changes in expanded clonotypes. Compared with the aged group, more naive CD4+ T cells, fewer expanded clones and increased TCR diversity were shown by the long-lived group, suggesting age selection.

A note on this clonotype: The clone's antigen remains unknown. No per-base quality is available; no much larger clone lies one base away.

Library prep was done by 5' RACE. This sample was sequenced with an Illumina HiSeq 2500. A second PCR of about 7 to 12 cycles was run with a J-beta primer mix and a sample-barcoded 5' primer. A unique molecular identifier was introduced onto each TCR beta cDNA molecule by a template-switch 5' adaptor carrying 12 random nucleotides. At least 3 million CDR3-containing paired-end reads were obtained from each sample. All of the RNA was converted into first-strand cDNA using the Mint cDNA synthesis kit, with a TRBC-specific oligonucleotide serving as the primer. After uracil-DNA glycosylase treatment, a first 18-cycle PCR used universal primers M1SS and BC2_uni_R on all cDNA. Per the authors' processing: For normalization, 1 million high-quality reads were randomly selected from each sample, with every read carrying a distinct molecular identifier. Reads sharing molecular identifiers were discarded rather than binned into consensus sequences. MiTCR, set to a Q25 quality threshold and the strictest error-elimination algorithm, was used for CDR3 identification, clonotype clustering and error correction. Lower-bound total TCR beta diversity was estimated with a nonparametric unseen species model using Euler transformation. In-frame beta chains were kept once TCRdb had trimmed the public reads at Q25 with fastp and called clones with MiXCR. All rows with the same CDR3 protein become a single entry with the most common DNA and genes. The V and J calls and clone size come from TCRdb's table, not from the authors' own analysis. Counted in this sample were 750,000 to 950,000 distinct CDR3 sequences; about 48% of them appeared once. The ten largest make up about 38% of the sample.

The donors were 40 or so Caucasian individuals from Russia, aged 6 to 90 years, who were systemically healthy. Each donor gave 8 to 10 milliliters of peripheral blood, drawn into EDTA-treated Vacutainer tubes. Ficoll-Paque density-gradient centrifugation was used to isolate PBMCs, with at least 6 million obtained per sample. Trizol reagent was used to extract total RNA from PBMCs, with at least 6 micrograms per sample. For every donor, flow cytometry on a PBMC aliquot measured the percentage of naive CD45RAhigh/CD27high T cells. The sample comprised blood. The clonotype comes from an elderly man in good health.

The CDR3 here reads CASSFEGTATNEKLFF. The nucleotide sequence reads as follows: TGTGCCAGCAGCTTCGAGGGGACAGCAACTAATGAAAAACTGTTTTTT. In this chain, TRBV11-2 is recombined with TRBJ1-4; the junction holds 7 bases that match TRBD1. As encoded in the germline V gene, CDR1 is SGHAT while CDR2 is FQNNGV. From the cysteine up to the phenylalanine, the CDR3 has a length of 16 residues. Only the CDR3 part of the read is kept: 48 bases, read in frame from the first base. Trimming leaves V shorter by 3 bases and J shorter by 0 bases, with the junction holding 4 bases beyond the gene matches.